A selection of T cell receptor beta chains follows, all from one sample in a study of T cell responses to AZD1222 COVID-19 vaccine. The protocol was immunoSEQ multiplex PCR, while the TCRdb copy is restricted to in-frame clones and leaves out a portion. The sample has around 94,000 clones; approximately 90% are singletons. Specimen: peripheral blood, collected on day 0 of AZD1222 vaccination. The receptors shown here come from an adult in good health. Both conserved end residues are part of each CDR3. D genes are given only for firm matches. Only some rows state a clone size, as once, few, many or a class for expanded clones.

d_call: .; clone_size: .; j_call: TRBJ2-1; v_call: TRBV4-3; cdr3_length: 15; cdr3_nt: TGCGCCAGCAGCCAAGCGGGGAGTGGGGACAATGAGCAGTTCTTC; cdr3_aa: CASSQAGSGDNEQFF
d_call: .; clone_size: .; j_call: TRBJ1-1; v_call: TRBV6-5; cdr3_length: 14; cdr3_nt: TGTGCCAGCAGTTCCCGGGGGGGGATAACTGAAGCTTTCTTT; cdr3_aa: CASSSRGGITEAFF
d_call: .; clone_size: .; j_call: TRBJ1-2; v_call: TRBV5-5; cdr3_length: 14; cdr3_nt: TGTGCCAGCAGCTTGGGCGGTGAGCCTTATGGCTACACCTTC; cdr3_aa: CASSLGGEPYGYTF
d_call: TRBD2; clone_size: .; j_call: TRBJ2-1; v_call: TRBV13; cdr3_length: 17; cdr3_nt: TGTGCCAGCAGCAGGCTTGGTGGTTTAGCGGGAAGGAATGAGCAGTTCTTC; cdr3_aa: CASSRLGGLAGRNEQFF
d_call: .; clone_size: .; j_call: TRBJ1-5; v_call: TRBV5-5; cdr3_length: 13; cdr3_nt: TGTGCCAGCAGCCGCGACAGTAATCAGCCCCAGCATTTT; cdr3_aa: CASSRDSNQPQHF
d_call: TRBD2; clone_size: .; j_call: TRBJ2-7; v_call: TRBV18; cdr3_length: 16; cdr3_nt: TGTGCCAGCTCAGCCACTAGCGGGGGCCCCTCAAACGAGCAGTACTTC; cdr3_aa: CASSATSGGPSNEQYF
d_call: .; clone_size: .; j_call: TRBJ1-2; v_call: TRBV19; cdr3_length: 13; cdr3_nt: TGTGCCAGTAGTATAGAGGGACAAAGGGGCTACACCTTC; cdr3_aa: CASSIEGQRGYTF
d_call: TRBD1; clone_size: .; j_call: TRBJ1-3; v_call: TRBV4-2; cdr3_length: 15; cdr3_nt: TGTGCCAGCAGCCAACAACAGGGGGAAGGAAACACCATATATTTT; cdr3_aa: CASSQQQGEGNTIYF
d_call: .; clone_size: .; j_call: TRBJ2-2; v_call: TRBV4-3; cdr3_length: 15; cdr3_nt: TGCGCCAGCAGCCTAAGGACCGCCCGAACCGGGGAGCTGTTTTTT; cdr3_aa: CASSLRTARTGELFF
d_call: .; clone_size: once; j_call: TRBJ2-5; v_call: TRBV7-9; cdr3_length: 15; cdr3_nt: TGTGCCAGCAGCCATCGACTGATCAAACAAGAGACCCAGTACTTC; cdr3_aa: CASSHRLIKQETQYF
d_call: TRBD1; clone_size: .; j_call: TRBJ1-2; v_call: TRBV5-4; cdr3_length: 15; cdr3_nt: TGTGCCAGCAGCTTTCAGACCAGGGGGCGAAATGGCTACACCTTC; cdr3_aa: CASSFQTRGRNGYTF
d_call: .; clone_size: .; j_call: TRBJ2-2; v_call: TRBV10-1; cdr3_length: 14; cdr3_nt: TGCTTCGGAAGGGCTCACGCGAACACCGGGGAGCTGTTTTTT; cdr3_aa: CFGRAHANTGELFF
d_call: .; clone_size: .; j_call: TRBJ2-3; v_call: TRBV6-6; cdr3_length: 12; cdr3_nt: TGTGCCAGCAGTTACGTTGGTGATACGCAGTATTTT; cdr3_aa: CASSYVGDTQYF
d_call: .; clone_size: .; j_call: TRBJ1-2; v_call: TRBV9; cdr3_length: 15; cdr3_nt: TGTGCCAGCAGCGGGCCGGGATCGAAGGCCTATGGCTACACCTTC; cdr3_aa: CASSGPGSKAYGYTF
d_call: .; clone_size: few; j_call: TRBJ2-2; v_call: TRBV6-5; cdr3_length: 13; cdr3_nt: TGTGCCAGCACCCCATCGCCGAGCGGGGAGCTGTTTTTT; cdr3_aa: CASTPSPSGELFF
d_call: .; clone_size: .; j_call: TRBJ2-2; v_call: TRBV3-1/TRBV3-2; cdr3_length: 13; cdr3_nt: TGTGCCAGCAGCCAAGTAACTGCCGGGGAGCTGTTTTTT; cdr3_aa: CASSQVTAGELFF
d_call: TRBD1; clone_size: few; j_call: TRBJ1-2; v_call: TRBV7-7; cdr3_length: 18; cdr3_nt: TGTGCCAGCAGCTTTCGATTCCCCCCGGGACAGGAAAACTATGGCTACACCTTC; cdr3_aa: CASSFRFPPGQENYGYTF
d_call: .; clone_size: .; j_call: TRBJ1-5; v_call: TRBV6-5; cdr3_length: 14; cdr3_nt: TGTGCCAGCAGTTCACTCTTCAGGGATCAGCCCCAGCATTTT; cdr3_aa: CASSSLFRDQPQHF
d_call: .; clone_size: few; j_call: TRBJ1-6; v_call: TRBV28; cdr3_length: 15; cdr3_nt: TGTGCCAGCAGTACAACAGAAGGGTATAATTCACCCCTCCACTTT; cdr3_aa: CASSTTEGYNSPLHF
d_call: .; clone_size: .; j_call: TRBJ2-3; v_call: TRBV28; cdr3_length: 14; cdr3_nt: TGTGCCAGCAGGTTGGCGGTTAGCACAGATACGCAGTATTTT; cdr3_aa: CASRLAVSTDTQYF
d_call: TRBD2; clone_size: once; j_call: TRBJ2-1; v_call: TRBV7-3; cdr3_length: 13; cdr3_nt: TGTGCCAGCAGCTTTGCAGGGACTAGTAATTGGTTCTTC; cdr3_aa: CASSFAGTSNWFF
d_call: TRBD1; clone_size: .; j_call: TRBJ2-3; v_call: TRBV11-2; cdr3_length: 19; cdr3_nt: TGTGCCAGCAGCCCAGGGGGGGGACAGGGGCTAATAAGCACAGATACGCAGTATTTT; cdr3_aa: CASSPGGGQGLISTDTQYF
d_call: TRBD2; clone_size: .; j_call: TRBJ2-4; v_call: TRBV5-1; cdr3_length: 12; cdr3_nt: TGCGCCAGCAAGGGAGGGGAAAACATTCAGTACTTC; cdr3_aa: CASKGGENIQYF
d_call: .; clone_size: .; j_call: TRBJ1-1; v_call: TRBV10-3; cdr3_length: 12; cdr3_nt: TGTGCCATGAGGGACCAGAGGACTGAAGCTTTCTTT; cdr3_aa: CAMRDQRTEAFF
d_call: TRBD1; clone_size: .; j_call: TRBJ1-3; v_call: TRBV5-3; cdr3_length: 16; cdr3_nt: TGTGCCAGAAGCTTGGGACAGGGTTATTTTGGAAACACCATATATTTT; cdr3_aa: CARSLGQGYFGNTIYF
d_call: TRBD1; clone_size: .; j_call: TRBJ2-7; v_call: TRBV3-1/TRBV3-2; cdr3_length: 15; cdr3_nt: TGTGCCAGCAGCCAAGGGACAGGGGGCGCGGGGGAGCAGTACTTC; cdr3_aa: CASSQGTGGAGEQYF
d_call: TRBD1; clone_size: .; j_call: TRBJ1-2; v_call: TRBV28; cdr3_length: 14; cdr3_nt: TGTGCCAGCAGTTTACCGACAGGGGTGGGCGGCTACACCTTC; cdr3_aa: CASSLPTGVGGYTF
d_call: .; clone_size: .; j_call: TRBJ2-7; v_call: TRBV12-2; cdr3_length: 16; cdr3_nt: TGTGCAAGTCGCTTAGGACTAGCGGGGCCTCCTGTCGAGCAGTACTTC; cdr3_aa: CASRLGLAGPPVEQYF
d_call: .; clone_size: .; j_call: TRBJ2-3; v_call: TRBV12-5; cdr3_length: 13; cdr3_nt: TGTGCTAGTGGTTTTTTCAGCACAGATACGCAGTATTTT; cdr3_aa: CASGFFSTDTQYF
d_call: .; clone_size: .; j_call: TRBJ1-2; v_call: TRBV18; cdr3_length: 13; cdr3_nt: TGTGCCAGCTCACCACAGGGGAGGAATGGCTACACCTTC; cdr3_aa: CASSPQGRNGYTF
d_call: .; clone_size: .; j_call: TRBJ2-3; v_call: TRBV4-3; cdr3_length: 13; cdr3_nt: TGCGCCAGCAGCCAAGTGACGTGGGATACGCAGTATTTT; cdr3_aa: CASSQVTWDTQYF
d_call: .; clone_size: .; j_call: TRBJ2-7; v_call: TRBV6-2/TRBV6-3; cdr3_length: 13; cdr3_nt: TGTGCCAGCAGTCTTACTACTTCCTACGAGCAGTACTTC; cdr3_aa: CASSLTTSYEQYF
d_call: .; clone_size: .; j_call: TRBJ1-6; v_call: TRBV6-2/TRBV6-3; cdr3_length: 14; cdr3_nt: TGTGCCAGCAGTTACCAGGGCCTCAATTCACCCCTCCACTTT; cdr3_aa: CASSYQGLNSPLHF
d_call: TRBD2; clone_size: .; j_call: TRBJ2-1; v_call: TRBV6-7; cdr3_length: 17; cdr3_nt: TGTGCCAGCAGTCCCATAGCGGGAGAGGGCTCCTACAATGAGCAGTTCTTC; cdr3_aa: CASSPIAGEGSYNEQFF
d_call: TRBD1; clone_size: .; j_call: TRBJ1-4; v_call: TRBV5-4; cdr3_length: 15; cdr3_nt: TGTGCCAGCAGCCGAGGGACAGGGGCCGATGAAAAACTGTTTTTT; cdr3_aa: CASSRGTGADEKLFF
d_call: .; clone_size: .; j_call: TRBJ2-7; v_call: TRBV29-1; cdr3_length: 13; cdr3_nt: TGCAGCGTTGAGGCCCTACCCTCCTACGAGCAGTACTTC; cdr3_aa: CSVEALPSYEQYF
d_call: .; clone_size: .; j_call: TRBJ2-5; v_call: TRBV2; cdr3_length: 13; cdr3_nt: TGTGCCAGCAATATGGGGATTCAAGAATCCCAGTACTTC; cdr3_aa: CASNMGIQESQYF
d_call: .; clone_size: few; j_call: TRBJ2-3; v_call: TRBV7-2; cdr3_length: 13; cdr3_nt: TGTGCCAGCAGCTCATACGGTGAAGATACGCAGTATTTT; cdr3_aa: CASSSYGEDTQYF
d_call: TRBD1; clone_size: few; j_call: TRBJ1-5; v_call: TRBV6-5; cdr3_length: 15; cdr3_nt: TGTGCCAGCAGTATCCGCGGACAGGGGCATCAGCCCCAGCATTTT; cdr3_aa: CASSIRGQGHQPQHF
d_call: .; clone_size: few; j_call: TRBJ1-1; v_call: TRBV25-1; cdr3_length: 13; cdr3_nt: TGTGCCAGCAGTTCCTATAACGAGGCAGAAGCTTTCTTT; cdr3_aa: CASSSYNEAEAFF
d_call: .; clone_size: .; j_call: TRBJ2-5; v_call: TRBV7-2; cdr3_length: 14; cdr3_nt: TGTGCCAGCAGCCCCCCGGGGATCCAAGAGACCCAGTACTTC; cdr3_aa: CASSPPGIQETQYF
d_call: TRBD1; clone_size: .; j_call: TRBJ1-4; v_call: TRBV5-6; cdr3_length: 14; cdr3_nt: TGTGCCAGCAGCTTGGGGCAGGGGGCTGAAAAACTGTTTTTT; cdr3_aa: CASSLGQGAEKLFF
d_call: .; clone_size: .; j_call: TRBJ2-1; v_call: TRBV19; cdr3_length: 13; cdr3_nt: TGTGCCAGTAGTAGTAACACCTACAATGAGCAGTTCTTC; cdr3_aa: CASSSNTYNEQFF
d_call: .; clone_size: .; j_call: TRBJ2-3; v_call: TRBV9; cdr3_length: 15; cdr3_nt: TGTGCCAGCAGCTTCCTAGGGGGAAAGCAAGATACGCAGTATTTT; cdr3_aa: CASSFLGGKQDTQYF
d_call: .; clone_size: .; j_call: TRBJ1-4; v_call: TRBV9; cdr3_length: 15; cdr3_nt: TGTGCCAGCAGCGAGAGTGGGCTGGGAGGGGAAAAACTGTTTTTT; cdr3_aa: CASSESGLGGEKLFF
d_call: .; clone_size: .; j_call: TRBJ2-3; v_call: TRBV7-9; cdr3_length: 12; cdr3_nt: TGTGCCAGCAGCATGGGAGGACATACGCAGTATTTT; cdr3_aa: CASSMGGHTQYF